What follows are 21 T cell receptor beta chains derived from one specimen sequenced in a study of blood T cell repertoires in COVID-19. Clones were read by immunoSEQ multiplex PCR, and TCRdb kept only the in-frame ones, dropping some. The repertoire holds about 270,000 clones, with more than 80% as singletons. Source material: PBMCs or T cells enriched from blood (not recorded which). The receptor set was obtained from a woman between 18 and 30 years old who had recovered from COVID-19.

This clone was observed once. In DNA, the CDR3 is TGCGCCAGCAGCCAATCCCGGACAGGGTTCAACTATGGCTACACCTTC. This encodes CASSQSRTGFNYGYTF. The chain recombines TRBV4-1 with TRBJ1-2, with 8 bases that match TRBD1. Germline loops: CDR1 MGHRA, CDR2 YSYEKL. CDR3 length: 16 amino acids. Unmatched junction bases numbered 7, after V lost 2 bases and J lost 2 bases.

The V call is TRBV3-1 (or the pseudogene TRBV3-2), the J call TRBJ2-2, with 12 bases aligning to TRBD2. Germline CDR1 LGHDT, CDR2 YNNKEL (reference sequence). The ends lost 4 bases at V and 4 bases at J; junction bases unmatched: 10. This CDR3 has 18 residues. The CDR3 DNA reads as TGTGCCAGCAGCCTCGGACTAGCGGGGCCAACTGTCACCGGGGAGCTGTTTTTT. Translated: CASSLGLAGPTVTGELFF.

The chain recombines TRBV25-1 with TRBJ1-4, with D tentatively TRBD1 (6 bases). Trimming took off 1 base at V and 7 bases at J, with 13 bases between the two ends. Germline CDR1 is MGHDK and CDR2 is SYGVNS. The CDR3 covers 15 residues. The CDR3 here is CASSEFRGGREKLFF. CDR3 bases: TGTGCCAGCAGTGAATTTCGGGGGGGGCGTGAAAAACTGTTTTTT.

J is TRBJ1-4 and V is TRBV5-6; D is possibly TRBD1 (6 bases). The CDR3 consists of 15 residues. Trimming shortened V by 4 bases and J by 7 bases, and 17 bases separated the two germline ends. Germline CDR1 SGHDT, CDR2 YYEEEE. The CDR3 nucleotides read TGTGCCAGCAGCCACCCTGGGCAGGGGCGTGAAAAACTGTTTTTT. It translates to CASSHPGQGREKLFF.

The chain couples TRBV9 to TRBJ1-3; the match to TRBD1 covers 9 bases. CDR3 length: 16 amino acids. Germline CDR1 reads SGDLS; CDR2 reads YYNGEE. Trimming removed 4 bases from V and 3 bases from J; junction bases left unmatched: 8. CDR3 region: CASSPLTGGDGNTIYF. The CDR3 bases are TGTGCCAGCAGCCCGCTGACAGGGGGTGATGGAAACACCATATATTTT. The variable domain in full, with the rest retrieved from reference TRBV9 and TRBJ1-3, is DSGVTQTPKHLITATGQRVTLRCSPRSGDLSVYWYQQSLDQGLQFLIQYYNGEERAKGNILERFSAQQFPDLHSELNLSSLELGDSALYFCASSPLTGGDGNTIYFGEGSWLTVV.

V and J are TRBV2 and TRBJ1-4; 7 bases agree with TRBD1. Germline assignment: CDR1 SNHLY and CDR2 FYNNEI. The ends lost 5 bases at V and 8 bases at J; junction bases unmatched: 8. CDR3 length: 14 residues. CDR3 sequence (DNA): TGTGCCAGCAGTCTAGACAGGGTGAAAGAAAAACTGTTTTTT. Residues: CASSLDRVKEKLFF.

CDR3 residues: CSAPQEAFF. The CDR3 coding sequence is TGCAGTGCCCCCCAAGAAGCTTTCTTT. The V gene is TRBV20-1, the J gene TRBJ1-1; D ambiguous. CDR1 DFQATT and CDR2 SNEGSKA come from the germline V gene (reference sequence). CDR3 length: 9 amino acids. V lost 6 bases, J lost 8 bases, and 7 bases lay in between.

The rearrangement uses TRBV11-2 and TRBJ2-1; the D gene is possibly TRBD1 (6 bases). Germline loops: CDR1 SGHAT, CDR2 FQNNGV. Deletions cut 2 bases from V and 6 bases from J, with 14 bases between. The CDR3 contains 15 residues. CDR3 protein: CASSLRRARGNEQFF. CDR3 nucleotides: TGTGCCAGCAGCTTAAGGCGGGCCAGGGGCAATGAGCAGTTCTTC.

The chain has TRBV12-3 or TRBV12-4 and TRBJ1-1; TRBD1 matches at 9 bases. The CDR3 length is 13 residues. V gave up 6 bases and J gave up 3 bases; unmatched junction bases: 2. In nucleotides, the CDR3 is TGTGCCAGCAGCCGGACAGGGGACACTGAAGCTTTCTTT. Its translation is CASSRTGDTEAFF.

This chain connects TRBV28 to TRBJ2-6; no definite D call. The CDR3 runs 15 residues. Germline lookup yields CDR1 MDHEN and CDR2 SYDVKM. Deletions cut 1 base from V and 1 base from J, with 5 bases between. The DNA of the CDR3 is TGTGCCAGCAGTTTATCCCAGTCTGGGGCCAACGTCCTGACTTTC. It specifies CASSLSQSGANVLTF.

This clone is a singleton in its sample. The chain combines TRBV29-1 with TRBJ1-2; D is possibly TRBD1 (6 bases). The CDR3 contains 15 residues. Germline V lookup: CDR1 SQVTM, CDR2 ANQGSEA. V lost 2 bases to trimming and J lost 1 base, with 14 bases between them. CDR3 residues: CSVERGEGYNYGYTF. The CDR3 bases are TGCAGCGTTGAAAGGGGGGAGGGGTATAACTATGGCTACACCTTC.

This chain joins TRBV3-1 (or the pseudogene TRBV3-2) and TRBJ2-2, with 12 bases that match TRBD2. J gave up 2 bases and V 3 bases, and 4 bases lay outside the gene matches. The CDR3 extends over 17 amino acids. Germline assignment: CDR1 LGHDT and CDR2 YNNKEL (reference sequence). CDR3 coding DNA: TGTGCCAGCAGCCACACTAGCGGGGGGACAAACACCGGGGAGCTGTTTTTT. Translated: CASSHTSGGTNTGELFF.

V usage is TRBV10-1 and J usage is TRBJ1-1, with 8 positions matching TRBD1. The CDR3 extends over 13 amino acids. Unmatched junction bases numbered 6, after V lost 6 bases and J lost 6 bases. Germline lookup yields CDR1 WNHNN and CDR2 SYGVQD (reference sequence). The CDR3 loop is CASRVDRGAEAFF. The CDR3 nucleotides are TGCGCCAGCAGGGTTGACAGGGGCGCTGAAGCTTTCTTT.

This clone was picked up one time. The V call is TRBV27, the J call TRBJ2-3; 9 positions match TRBD1. Looked up from germline, CDR1 is MNHEY and CDR2 is SMNVEV (reference sequence). V shed 8 bases, J shed 6 bases, and the junction held 15 bases outside the gene matches. The CDR3 spans 16 residues. The CDR3 DNA sequence: TGTGCCAGCGCCCGACAACAGGGGGCAATAAGGGATACGCAGTATTTT. Protein sequence: CASARQQGAIRDTQYF.

The genes are TRBV5-1 and TRBJ1-2; 12 nucleotides line up with TRBD1. Germline V CDR1 and CDR2: SGHRS, YFSETQ. CDR3 length: 17 amino acids. Trimming took 4 bases from V and 2 from J; bases not matched to a gene: 9. CDR3 in DNA: TGCGCCAGCAGCACGGGACAGGGGGCCAAAGTGAACTATGGCTACACCTTC. This translates into CASSTGQGAKVNYGYTF.

The rearrangement joins TRBV30 to TRBJ2-5, with 14 bases that match TRBD2. The length of the CDR3 is 16 residues. Germline-derived CDR1 and CDR2 are GTSNPN and SVGIG (reference sequence). With V trimmed by 1 base and J by 3 bases, 4 bases remained unmatched. The chain's CDR3 is CAWSGWGLAGEETQYF. The CDR3 DNA follows: TGTGCCTGGAGTGGTTGGGGACTAGCGGGAGAAGAGACCCAGTACTTC.

The chain carries TRBV6-5 and TRBJ2-3, with a possible D match to TRBD2 (6 bases). Trimming took off 10 bases at V and 4 bases at J, with 21 bases between the two ends. From germline, CDR1 is MNHEY and CDR2 SVGAGI. The CDR3 runs to 15 residues. CDR3 coding DNA: TGTGCCACCCTGGAGTCGGAGGGCGTCCCAGATACGCAGTATTTT. This sequence encodes CATLESEGVPDTQYF.

This chain uses TRBV19 with TRBJ1-2; 10 bases align to TRBD1. V trimming: 3 bases; J trimming: 0 bases; junction bases outside the gene matches: 7. The CDR3 contains 17 residues. Per the germline V gene, CDR1 is LNHDA and CDR2 is SQIVND (reference sequence). Written as DNA, the CDR3 is TGTGCCAGTAGTATCAGACAGGGGGCCGCCGCTAACTATGGCTACACCTTC. This gives the protein CASSIRQGAAANYGYTF.

This chain connects TRBV5-1 to TRBJ2-3; 10 nucleotides match TRBD2. The length of the CDR3 is 18 residues. V was pared by 4 bases and J by 4 bases, with 15 bases of the junction left unmatched. The germline V gene has CDR1 SGHRS and CDR2 YFSETQ. CDR3 sequence: CASSKGTVLAGRADTQYF. The CDR3 bases are TGCGCCAGCAGCAAAGGGACAGTACTAGCGGGGCGGGCAGATACGCAGTATTTT. The full variable domain, rest sourced from reference TRBV5-1 and TRBJ2-3, is KAGVTQTPRYLIKTRGQQVTLSCSPISGHRSVSWYQQTPGQGLQFLFEYFSETQRNKGNFPGRFSGRQFSNSRSEMNVSTLELGDSALYLCASSKGTVLAGRADTQYFGPGTRLTVL.

This sequence joins TRBV4-2 and TRBJ2-3, with 9 bases aligning to TRBD2. This CDR3 has 18 amino acids. Germline values: CDR1 LGHNA, CDR2 YNFKEQ. V lost 1 base, J lost 4 bases, and 12 bases stayed unmatched. The CDR3 DNA sequence: TGTGCCAGCAGCCAAGCGGCCACCAGCGGGGGGCCGGCAGATACGCAGTATTTT. As protein: CASSQAATSGGPADTQYF.

This clone was observed once. The sample carries other DNA sequences with the same CDR3. The chain carries TRBV28 and TRBJ1-5; D may be TRBD1 (6 bases). V shed 3 bases and J shed 6 bases, with 6 bases lying between them. Germline lookup yields CDR1 MDHEN and CDR2 SYDVKM. This CDR3 is 12 amino acids long. This CDR3 is CASSLGAQPQHF. The CDR3 nucleotides are TGTGCCAGCAGTTTGGGGGCTCAGCCCCAGCATTTT.